This T cell receptor (beta chain) stems from a study of T cell responses to AZD1222 COVID-19 vaccine. Repertoires were generated with immunoSEQ multiplex PCR, while TCRdb's copy carries only in-frame clones and drops some. This sample yields approximately 150,000 clones, of which about nine tenths are seen a single time; approximately 1.5% belongs to the top ten. The CDR3 runs 14 residues. The V and J ends lost 5 bases and 4 bases respectively, with 14 bases between them. Looked up from germline, CDR1 is SEHNR and CDR2 is FQNEAQ (reference sequence). The chain recombines TRBV7-9 with TRBJ1-2; no reliable D call. The sequence was obtained from an adult in good health. Sample: peripheral blood, taken on day 0 of AZD1222 vaccination. The CDR3 DNA sequence: TGTGCCAGCAGCCCATCCGTCAGAACCTATGGCTACACCTTC. This translates into CASSPSVRTYGYTF.